This T cell receptor (beta chain) was sequenced during a study of cytomegalovirus exposure and HLA in healthy donors. This clone turned up a few times. No antigen is known for it. PCR used 60 Vbeta primers and 13 Jbeta primers. TCRdb keeps only in-frame clones here, not all; method: immunoSEQ multiplex PCR. The sample contains about 110,000 clones, about 59% of which appear only once. General observations from the study: Reported findings show TCR beta sequences accurately forecast HLA-A and HLA-B alleles in most subjects. What was likely a sequencing artifact was a cluster of highly shared sequence variants. On later analysis, the bulk of CMV-associated TCR beta chains appeared to be HLA-restricted. Diagnosis of cytomegalovirus status made by the classifier reportedly showed high specificity and sensitivity.

The CDR3 totals 14 residues. Germline CDR1 reads MNHNS; CDR2 reads SASEGT. V gave up 3 bases and J gave up 10 bases; unmatched junction bases: 5. Source material: PBMCs. J is TRBJ1-6 and V is TRBV6-1; 8 nucleotides line up with TRBD1. This receptor was identified in a man younger than 40 in good health and CMV-seropositive. CDR3 region: CASSEGQEGSPLHF. In DNA, the CDR3 is TGTGCCAGCAGTGAGGGACAGGAGGGGTCACCCCTCCACTTT.